The present T cell receptor beta chain was sequenced within a study of blood T cell repertoires in COVID-19. Clones were read by immunoSEQ multiplex PCR, and TCRdb kept only the in-frame ones, dropping some. The data contain a few hundred thousand clones, over 75% of them singletons. Trimming removed 6 bases from V and 3 bases from J, with 12 bases in between. CDR3 length: 13 residues. Germline CDR1 is MNHEY and CDR2 is SVGAGI. Sequenced material: PBMCs or T cells enriched from blood (not recorded which). The chain employs TRBV6-5 and TRBJ2-7; D possibly corresponds to TRBD1 (6 bases). This TCR derives from a young woman who had been exposed to COVID-19. DNA for the CDR3: TGTGCCAGCAGGCGACAGGCATTCTACGAGCAGTACTTC. This sequence encodes CASRRQAFYEQYF.